This is a list of T cell receptor beta chains from one sample in a study of naive and memory T cell subsets. From the 5' RACE reads, TCRdb called clonotypes with MiXCR, one entry per CDR3 protein. This sample has roughly 26,000 distinct CDR3 sequences, with under 30% found just once. The receptors were gathered from a female donor in good health. Both conserved end residues are part of each CDR3. A D gene is named only where the DNA matches it firmly. Clone size appears in some rows only: once, few, many, or a class for an expanded clone.

j_call clone_size d_call v_call cdr3_aa cdr3_nt
TRBJ2-1 many TRBD2 TRBV15 CATSRDYTGGRSEQFF TGTGCCACCAGCAGAGATTACACGGGAGGGAGATCTGAGCAGTTCTTC
TRBJ1-2 many NA TRBV5-4 CASSLDPTGNGYTF TGTGCCAGCAGCTTGGATCCCACAGGGAATGGCTACACCTTC
TRBJ1-3 NA NA TRBV6-5 CASREIDTIYF TGTGCCAGCAGAGAGATTGACACCATATATTTT
TRBJ2-1 few TRBD2 TRBV4-2 CASSQDTSGGNEQFF TGTGCCAGCAGCCAAGATACTAGCGGGGGCAATGAGCAGTTCTTC
TRBJ1-5 medium-sized NA TRBV20-1 CSARNRGGDQHF TGCAGTGCCAGGAACAGAGGGGGAGACCAGCATTTT
TRBJ2-5 medium-sized TRBD1 TRBV20-1 CSARTGFGETQYF TGCAGTGCTAGGACAGGGTTTGGAGAGACCCAGTACTTC
TRBJ2-2 NA NA TRBV24-1 CATRGESGELFF TGTGCCACCAGGGGAGAGTCCGGGGAGCTGTTTTTT
TRBJ2-6 NA NA TRBV27 CASSSVGFPGANVLTF TGTGCCAGCAGTTCAGTCGGGTTCCCTGGGGCCAACGTCCTGACTTTC
TRBJ2-7 NA TRBD2 TRBV12-3/TRBV12-4 CASGPAGIIGEQYF TGTGCCAGCGGTCCAGCGGGGATTATTGGGGAGCAGTACTTC
TRBJ2-7 few TRBD2 TRBV6-5 CASSRYPGLAGGGDEQYF TGTGCCAGCAGTCGTTATCCGGGACTAGCGGGAGGCGGCGACGAGCAGTACTTC
TRBJ2-7 medium-sized TRBD1 TRBV30 CAWIQGAGQYF TGTGCCTGGATACAGGGGGCCGGGCAGTACTTC
TRBJ2-3 many NA TRBV20-1 CSAAVSGLPTDTQYF TGCAGTGCTGCTGTCAGCGGGCTTCCCACAGATACGCAGTATTTT
TRBJ2-3 many NA TRBV7-2 CASSLNQLPNYF TGTGCCAGCAGCTTAAACCAGCTACCCAACTATTTT
TRBJ1-5 few NA TRBV4-2 CASSQGSDSNQPQHF TGTGCCAGCAGCCAAGGCAGCGATAGCAATCAGCCCCAGCATTTT
TRBJ2-5 many TRBD2 TRBV4-1 CASSPRREGSETQYF TGCGCCAGCAGCCCAAGGAGGGAGGGTTCAGAGACCCAGTACTTC
TRBJ2-6 few TRBD2 TRBV29-1 CSVALAVTSGANVLTF TGCAGCGTTGCCCTAGCGGTCACCTCTGGGGCCAACGTCCTGACTTTC
TRBJ2-7 many NA TRBV5-1 CASSFVGGYEQYF TGCGCCAGCAGCTTCGTGGGCGGGTACGAGCAGTACTTC
TRBJ2-7 NA TRBD2 TRBV29-1 CSVVRGAGEQYF TGCAGCGTTGTGCGGGGGGCCGGAGAGCAGTACTTC
TRBJ1-6 many NA TRBV4-2 CASSQAGFGEVGNSPLHF TGTGCCAGCAGCCAAGCGGGCTTTGGGGAAGTGGGTAATTCACCCCTCCACTTT
TRBJ2-1 NA TRBD2 TRBV6-5 CASSYSGAGGLEQFF TGTGCCAGCAGTTACTCAGGGGCGGGAGGGCTCGAGCAGTTCTTC
TRBJ2-3 many NA TRBV6-5 CASSYGGQAGGHTQYF TGTGCCAGCAGTTACGGCGGACAAGCCGGGGGCCATACGCAGTATTTT
TRBJ2-1 NA TRBD2 TRBV29-1 CSGRDGRDEQFF TGCAGCGGGAGGGACGGGAGGGATGAGCAGTTCTTC
TRBJ2-7 NA TRBD1 TRBV7-9 CASRAGTGPIQEQYF TGTGCCAGCAGGGCCGGGACAGGGCCTATACAAGAGCAGTACTTC
TRBJ1-1 few NA TRBV29-1 CSVYPRISNTEAFF TGCAGCGTTTACCCGAGAATCTCGAACACTGAAGCTTTCTTT
TRBJ2-1 medium-sized TRBD1 TRBV19 CASSIEGPGGDEQFF TGTGCCAGTAGTATAGAGGGGCCAGGGGGCGATGAGCAGTTCTTC
TRBJ1-2 NA NA TRBV5-1 CASSTRTDAGYGYTF TGCGCCAGCAGCACCCGGACGGATGCCGGCTATGGCTACACCTTC
TRBJ1-1 medium-sized NA TRBV28 CASSQADTAEAFF TGTGCCAGCAGTCAGGCCGATACGGCTGAAGCTTTCTTT
TRBJ2-3 NA TRBD2 TRBV6-6 CATLTKGAASGATDTQYF TGTGCCACCTTAACTAAAGGGGCAGCCAGCGGGGCCACAGATACGCAGTATTTT
TRBJ2-1 once NA TRBV5-5 CASSLLFNEQFF TGTGCCAGCAGCTTGCTCTTCAATGAGCAGTTCTTC
TRBJ1-4 many TRBD1 TRBV12-3/TRBV12-4 CASRWTGGAVNEKLFF TGTGCCAGCAGGTGGACAGGGGGCGCCGTCAATGAAAAACTGTTTTTT
TRBJ2-5 NA TRBD2 TRBV4-1 CASSQDLAGGQTQYF TGCGCCAGCAGCCAAGATCTAGCGGGGGGTCAGACCCAGTACTTC
TRBJ2-1 many NA TRBV20-1 CSAPALRGPNEQFF TGCAGTGCTCCTGCCCTGAGAGGGCCCAATGAGCAGTTCTTC
TRBJ2-7 many TRBD1 TRBV29-1 CSVAPGQSSYEQYF TGCAGCGTCGCACCGGGACAGAGCTCCTACGAGCAGTACTTC
TRBJ1-6 NA TRBD1 TRBV7-9 CASSLASGTGSSPLHF TGTGCCAGCAGCTTAGCGTCCGGGACAGGGTCGTCACCCCTCCACTTT
TRBJ2-1 many NA TRBV19 CASSIDGPGGNGQFF TGTGCCAGTAGTATTGACGGGCCCGGGGGCAATGGGCAGTTCTTC
TRBJ1-5 many TRBD1 TRBV20-1 CSVEQGTGSGQPQHF TGCAGTGTCGAGCAGGGGACAGGGAGTGGTCAGCCCCAGCATTTT
TRBJ2-1 medium-sized TRBD2 TRBV12-3/TRBV12-4 CASSLAGLIYNEQFF TGTGCCAGCAGCTTAGCGGGACTCATTTACAATGAGCAGTTCTTC
TRBJ2-7 NA NA TRBV20-1 CSARVGDRDYEQYF TGCAGTGCTAGAGTTGGGGACCGAGATTACGAGCAGTACTTC
TRBJ1-2 medium-sized TRBD1 TRBV20-1 CSAAGTANYGYTF TGCAGTGCTGCCGGGACAGCTAACTATGGCTACACCTTC
TRBJ1-1 few NA TRBV20-1 CSARSGTEAFF TGCAGTGCTAGATCGGGAACTGAAGCTTTCTTT
TRBJ2-4 few NA TRBV29-1 CSVGGGAKNIQYF TGCAGCGTTGGAGGAGGGGCCAAAAACATTCAGTACTTC
TRBJ2-5 NA TRBD2 TRBV20-1 CSASSWGKAGLRETQYF TGCAGTGCTTCGAGCTGGGGGAAAGCGGGACTGCGGGAGACCCAGTACTTC
TRBJ2-3 NA TRBD2 TRBV6-2/TRBV6-3 CASSYGTSGLDTQYF TGTGCCAGCAGTTACGGGACTAGCGGTCTAGATACGCAGTATTTT
TRBJ2-7 many NA TRBV20-1 CSARGGSEYEQYF TGCAGTGCTAGGGGGGGAAGTGAGTACGAGCAGTACTTC
TRBJ2-1 few TRBD1 TRBV20-1 CSARVGTGSNEQFF TGCAGTGCTAGGGTTGGGACAGGGAGTAATGAGCAGTTCTTC
TRBJ1-1 NA NA TRBV29-1 CSVEGEPSRNTEAFF TGCAGCGTTGAGGGCGAACCCTCGAGGAACACTGAAGCTTTCTTT
TRBJ1-1 once NA TRBV12-3/TRBV12-4 CASSLMGTEAFF TGTGCCAGCAGTTTAATGGGAACTGAAGCTTTCTTT
TRBJ2-1 NA TRBD2 TRBV20-1 CSARDRRLAGSNEQFF TGCAGTGCTAGAGATCGTCGGCTAGCGGGTTCCAATGAGCAGTTCTTC
TRBJ1-5 many TRBD1 TRBV6-1 CGSSEAGGANQPQHF TGTGGGAGCAGTGAAGCAGGGGGAGCTAATCAGCCCCAGCATTTT
TRBJ1-2 once NA TRBV6-6 CASSNTDGRYGYTF TGTGCCAGCAGTAACACGGACGGAAGATATGGCTACACCTTC